The subject of this entry is one T cell receptor (beta chain). The antigen is not known. These data belong to a study of T cell clusters in autoimmune cytopenias. At the level of the study: The mean age of healthy donor controls was 56 years, the median about 58 years. General study results and limits: No cluster-lack signature appeared between secondary cytopenia and chronic lymphocytic leukemia patients, apparently due to lymphoma masking.

TRB rearrangements were amplified by touch-down multiplex PCR with mixed TRB-A/B primers. TCRdb reanalyzed the multiplex PCR reads and collapses them to one entry per CDR3 protein, without DNA. The sample holds 4,000 to 6,000 distinct CDR3 sequences. CDR3 length equals 15 residues. Germline V CDR1 and CDR2: SGHNT, YYREEE (reference sequence). Some 40,000 genome equivalents of blood DNA were amplified for TRB. This sample also belongs to another study, concerning T cell repertoires in aging, cancer and after chemotherapy.

The chain recombines TRBV5-4 with TRBJ1-2; TCRdb gives TRBD1 as the D gene, but with no DNA this cannot be confirmed. The sample was peripheral blood. This sequence originates from a human donor in good health. CDR3 residues: CASSYGTGPNYGYTF.